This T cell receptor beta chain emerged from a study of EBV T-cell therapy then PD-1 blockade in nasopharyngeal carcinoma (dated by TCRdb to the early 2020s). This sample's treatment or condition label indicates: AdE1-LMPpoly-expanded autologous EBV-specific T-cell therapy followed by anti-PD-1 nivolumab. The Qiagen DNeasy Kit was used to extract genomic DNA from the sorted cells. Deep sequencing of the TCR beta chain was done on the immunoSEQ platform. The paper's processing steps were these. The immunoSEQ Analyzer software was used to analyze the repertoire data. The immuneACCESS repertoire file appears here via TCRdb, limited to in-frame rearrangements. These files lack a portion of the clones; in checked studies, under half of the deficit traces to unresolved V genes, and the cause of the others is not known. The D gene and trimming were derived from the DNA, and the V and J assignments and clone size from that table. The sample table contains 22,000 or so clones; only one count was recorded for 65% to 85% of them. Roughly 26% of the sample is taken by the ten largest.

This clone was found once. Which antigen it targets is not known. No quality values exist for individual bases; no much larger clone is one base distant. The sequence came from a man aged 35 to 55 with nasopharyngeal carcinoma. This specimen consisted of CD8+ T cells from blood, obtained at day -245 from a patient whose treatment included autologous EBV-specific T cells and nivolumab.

The DNA reads TGTGCCACCAGTGATAATCCGGGAACTACACAAGATACGCAGTATTTT. It encodes CATSDNPGTTQDTQYF. This receptor chain uses TRBV24-1 and TRBJ2-3, with TRBD2 as a weak D call on 5 bases. The CDR3, from cysteine to phenylalanine, totals 16 residues. Kept here is only the CDR3 DNA, which spans 48 bases and is read in frame from base 1. Between the V and J ends, shortened by 3 bases and 5 bases respectively, the junction contains 17 bases. CDR1 is given as KGHDR and CDR2 as SFDVKD, both from the germline V gene.